This record covers a single T cell receptor (beta chain). Its antigen is undetermined. Isolation yielded PBMCs, at least 6.5 million per sample, in every case. The data are from a study of blood T cells in healthy people across ages. Study results and caveats: Older age went with lower TCR beta diversity per million T cells, in a roughly linear way. Relative to aged donors, long-lived donors carried more naive CD4+ cells and displayed higher diversity.

The V gene's germline CDR1 is SQVTM and CDR2 ANQGSEA. With V trimmed by 7 bases and J by 0 bases, 4 bases remained unmatched. The CDR3 has 14 residues. Primers used in a second PCR of roughly 7 to 12 cycles were a sample-barcoded 5' primer and a J-beta primer mix. TCRdb re-derived calls from the 5' RACE reads in MiXCR, one entry per CDR3 protein. The sample carries about 730,000 distinct CDR3 sequences, about 40% recorded once. This sequence joins TRBV29-1 and TRBJ2-1; TRBD2 agrees at 9 bases. This receptor was taken from a woman aged 55-70 years in good health. Sequenced sample: blood. CDR3 amino acids: CSGTSATSYNEQFF. The CDR3 DNA reads as TGCAGCGGGACTAGCGCCACCTCCTACAATGAGCAGTTCTTC.